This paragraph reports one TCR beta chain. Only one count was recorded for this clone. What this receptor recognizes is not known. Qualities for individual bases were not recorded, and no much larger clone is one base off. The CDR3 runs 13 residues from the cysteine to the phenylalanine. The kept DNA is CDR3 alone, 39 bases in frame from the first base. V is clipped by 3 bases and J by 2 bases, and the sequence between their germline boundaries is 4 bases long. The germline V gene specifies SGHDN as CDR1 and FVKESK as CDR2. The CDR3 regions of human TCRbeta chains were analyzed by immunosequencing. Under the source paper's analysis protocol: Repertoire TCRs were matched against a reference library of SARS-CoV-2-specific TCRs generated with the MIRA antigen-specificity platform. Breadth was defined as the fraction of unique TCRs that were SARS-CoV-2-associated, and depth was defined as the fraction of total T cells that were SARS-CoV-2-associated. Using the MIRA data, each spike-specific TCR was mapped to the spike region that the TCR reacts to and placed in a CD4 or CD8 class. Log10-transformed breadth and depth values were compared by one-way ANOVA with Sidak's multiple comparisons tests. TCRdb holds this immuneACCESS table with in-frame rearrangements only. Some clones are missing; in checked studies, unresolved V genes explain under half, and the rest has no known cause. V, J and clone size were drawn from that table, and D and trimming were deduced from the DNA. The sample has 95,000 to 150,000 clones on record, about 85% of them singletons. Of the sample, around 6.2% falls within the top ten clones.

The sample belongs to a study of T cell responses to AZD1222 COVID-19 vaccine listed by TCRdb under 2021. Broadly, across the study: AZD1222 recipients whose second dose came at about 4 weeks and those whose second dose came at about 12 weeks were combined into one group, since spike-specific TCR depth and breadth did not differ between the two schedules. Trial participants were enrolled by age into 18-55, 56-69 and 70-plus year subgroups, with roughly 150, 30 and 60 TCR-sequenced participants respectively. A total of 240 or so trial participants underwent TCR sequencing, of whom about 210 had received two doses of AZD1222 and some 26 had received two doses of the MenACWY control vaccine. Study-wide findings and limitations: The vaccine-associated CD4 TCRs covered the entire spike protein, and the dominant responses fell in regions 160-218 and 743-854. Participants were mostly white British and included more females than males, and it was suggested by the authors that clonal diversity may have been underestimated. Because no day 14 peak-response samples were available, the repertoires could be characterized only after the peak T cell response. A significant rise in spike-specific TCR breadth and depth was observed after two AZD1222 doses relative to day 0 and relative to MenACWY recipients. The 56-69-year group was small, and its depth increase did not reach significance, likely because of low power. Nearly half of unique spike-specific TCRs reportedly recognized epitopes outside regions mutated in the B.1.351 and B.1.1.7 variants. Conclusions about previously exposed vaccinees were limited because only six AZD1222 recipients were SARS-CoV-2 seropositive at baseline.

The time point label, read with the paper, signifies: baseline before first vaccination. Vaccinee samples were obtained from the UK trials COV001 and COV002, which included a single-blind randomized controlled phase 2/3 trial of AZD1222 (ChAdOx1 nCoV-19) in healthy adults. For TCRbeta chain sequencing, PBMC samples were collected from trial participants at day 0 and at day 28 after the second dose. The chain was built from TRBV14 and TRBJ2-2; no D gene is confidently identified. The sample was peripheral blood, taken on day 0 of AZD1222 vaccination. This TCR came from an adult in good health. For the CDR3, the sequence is CASSQFNTGELFF. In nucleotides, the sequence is TGTGCCAGCAGCCAGTTTAACACCGGGGAGCTGTTTTTT. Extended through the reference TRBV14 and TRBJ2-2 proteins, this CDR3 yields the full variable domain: EAGVTQFPSHSVIEKGQTVTLRCDPISGHDNLYWYRRVMGKEIKFLLHFVKESKQDESGMPNNRFLAERTGGTYSTLKVQPAELEDSGVYFCASSQFNTGELFFGEGSRLTVL.